This T cell receptor (beta chain) is drawn from a study of blood T cell repertoires in COVID-19 (dated by TCRdb to 2020 to 2022). With respect to the entire study: The collaborator samples originated in the United States, Italy and Spain and spanned the acute and convalescent phases of COVID-19. The material from the prospective study consisted of cDNA or gDNA derived from T cells, B-cell-depleted T cells, or PBMCs. Subjects who had been exposed to COVID-19, were actively infected with it, or had recovered from it provided the deeply sampled blood TCRbeta repertoires that made up the dataset. The repertoires were made available in a free public database intended to serve as a resource for research on the immune response to SARS-CoV-2. Samples came from the ongoing ImmuneRACE study (first 160 participants) plus 1,254 subjects from 6 global collaborators. Sample metadata almost always included a de-identified subject ID, COVID-19 status, age in years and sex. Where available, HLA class I and class II types were obtained from metadata supplied by the sample provider rather than from assay-based typing. The investigation overall reported the following: The amount of clinical and demographic metadata varied by source and participant and was provided uncurated.

In Seattle, one collaborating source enrolled patients while the infection was active and tracked those patients longitudinally over the course of disease. The collaborating institutions used their own protocols to collect whole blood in K2EDTA tubes. For TCRbeta analysis, collaborators shipped samples in one of three forms: frozen whole blood, isolated PBMCs, or DNA extracted from either of those sample types. A word on this clone: Its antigen target is currently unknown. Qualities for individual bases were not recorded, and no much larger clone is one base off.

Per the germline V gene, ENHRY is the CDR1 and SYGVKD is the CDR2. Measured from the cysteine to the phenylalanine, the CDR3 is 15 residues long. Only the CDR3 DNA stays, 45 bases, in frame from base 1. V and J lose 8 bases and 8 bases, and a span of 24 bases separates them. The immunoSEQ Assay, a bias-controlled multiplex PCR, was used to amplify TCRbeta CDR3 regions from genomic DNA. The original pipeline was this. Nucleated cell counts per sample were estimated from amplification of reference gene primers within the assay. To quantify the absolute abundance of each unique TCRbeta CDR3 rearrangement, sequence reads were collapsed and filtered. For each sample, productive Simpson clonality was calculated by taking the square root of Simpson's diversity index across productive rearrangements. TCRdb retrieved this table from immuneACCESS and kept in-frame rearrangements only. Not all clones are present; in checked studies, unresolved V genes account for under half, and no reason is known for the remainder. That table is the source of V, J and clone size, and D and trimming were worked out from the DNA. In this sample the table shows some 160,000 clones, approximately 87% of which occur a single time. The biggest ten clones account for about 9.3% of the sample.

This receptor was taken from a woman in her seventies with COVID-19, enrolled during active disease. The rearranged chain carries TRBV10-3 and TRBJ1-2; a weak D assignment points to TRBD1 (6 bases agree). Material: peripheral blood. The DNA sequence follows: TGTGCCATCGGTTCGGGTAGAGGGGGTTATGGCGGCTACACCTTC. It is translated as CAIGSGRGGYGGYTF.